Each of the 28 T cell receptor beta chains below was sequenced from the same sample in a study of T cell changes during pregnancy in multiple sclerosis. Data came from immunoSEQ multiplex PCR; TCRdb stores just in-frame clones and leaves some out. The profile shows tens of thousands of clones, 92% of them singletons. The source material was peripheral blood, sampled in the second trimester of pregnancy. These receptors were collected from a female donor with multiple sclerosis, enrolled in a pregnancy study.

The J gene is TRBJ2-3, the V gene TRBV1; the D call TRBD2 from the table was never checked on the DNA. TRBV1 is a documented pseudogene. This CDR3 is built from 19 residues. The CDR3 DNA is TGCACCAGCAGCCAAGACGAGGGTAATGGCGGGGGGACCACAGATACGCAGTATTTT. It yields the protein CTSSQDEGNGGGTTDTQYF.

The J gene is TRBJ1-2, the V gene TRBV14; D uncertain. The CDR3 extends over 13 amino acids. The germline V gene encodes CDR1 SGHDN and CDR2 FVKESK. V gave up 5 bases and J gave up 1 base, with 8 bases separating them. CDR3 sequence (DNA): TGTGCCAGCAGCGGAGGAGTTAACTATGGCTACACCTTC. Translation gives CASSGGVNYGYTF.

The V and J genes are TRBV14 and TRBJ2-7; weak D call: TRBD2 (6 bases). With 1 base removed from V and 6 bases from J, the gap between germline ends came to 10 bases. CDR1 and CDR2 (germline): SGHDN, FVKESK. CDR3 length: 13 residues. The CDR3 reads CASSQVGGIEQYF. Written as DNA, the CDR3 is TGTGCCAGCAGCCAAGTAGGAGGGATCGAGCAGTACTTC.

The gene calls are TRBV4-1 and TRBJ2-5; 8 bases align to TRBD2. The trim removed 0 bases at V and 5 bases at J, leaving 8 bases unmatched. The CDR3 length is 16 residues. Germline V CDR1 and CDR2: MGHRA, YSYEKL. The CDR3 DNA is TGCGCCAGCAGCCAAGAACCGGGACTAGTGGGGGAGACCCAGTACTTC. It encodes CASSQEPGLVGETQYF.

The J gene is TRBJ2-1, the V gene TRBV13, with D possibly TRBD1 on 6 matching bases. V was clipped by 6 bases and J by 6 bases, with 15 bases between them. The length of the CDR3 is 14 residues. Germline CDR1 reads PRHDT; CDR2 reads FYEKMQ (reference sequence). The CDR3 here is CASRLRGSGNEQFF. For the CDR3, the DNA is TGTGCCAGCAGGCTCAGGGGATCGGGCAATGAGCAGTTCTTC. Combining the CDR3 with reference TRBV13 and TRBJ2-1 gives the whole variable domain AAGVIQSPRHLIKEKRETATLKCYPIPRHDTVYWYQQGPGQDPQFLISFYEKMQSDKGSIPDRFSAQQFSDYHSELNMSSLELGDSALYFCASRLRGSGNEQFFGPGTRLTVL.

The V gene is TRBV7-9, the J gene TRBJ2-2, with 11 bases matching TRBD2. Germline V gives CDR1 SEHNR, CDR2 FQNEAQ (reference sequence). Losses at the gene ends were 6 bases for V and 4 bases for J; bases not matched to a gene: 7. The CDR3 extends over 16 amino acids. In DNA, the CDR3 is TGTGCCAGCAGGAGGGCCGGGACTAGCGGCACCGGGGAGCTGTTTTTT. Encoded protein: CASRRAGTSGTGELFF.

The chain's CDR3 is CAISETIHRGQETQYF. CDR3 bases: TGTGCCATCAGTGAGACGATACACAGGGGACAAGAGACCCAGTACTTC. The rearrangement links TRBV10-3 to TRBJ2-5, with 7 positions matching TRBD1. V lost 2 bases, J lost 2 bases, and 8 bases stayed unmatched. CDR3 length: 16 residues. CDR1 is ENHRY and CDR2 is SYGVKD in the germline V gene.

The chain recombines TRBV10-3 with TRBJ1-2, with D possibly TRBD1 on 6 matching bases. The CDR3 contains 14 residues. CDR1 is ENHRY and CDR2 is SYGVKD in the germline V gene. Trimming took 10 bases from V and 2 from J, leaving 17 bases between them. The CDR3 nucleotides are TGTGCCACCGATCGGACAGCTAAGAACTATGGCTACACCTTC. Protein: CATDRTAKNYGYTF.

The V and J genes are TRBV6-1 and TRBJ2-5, with TRBD2 matching over 10 bases. The CDR3 is 15 amino acids. Trimming took 5 bases from V and 5 from J; bases not matched to a gene: 8. Looked up from germline, CDR1 is MNHNS and CDR2 is SASEGT. The CDR3 reads CASSPKREGWETQYF. Written as DNA, the CDR3 is TGTGCCAGCAGTCCAAAGCGGGAGGGGTGGGAGACCCAGTACTTC.

The CDR3 is CASSLASLTEAFF. The DNA of the CDR3 is TGTGCCAGCAGCTTAGCGTCTCTAACTGAAGCTTTCTTT. The V call is TRBV7-2, the J call TRBJ1-1; D ambiguous. The CDR3 loop spans 13 amino acids. Trimming removed 0 bases from V and 5 bases from J, with 7 bases in between. CDR1 is SGHTA, CDR2 FQGNSA, per germline.

This chain connects TRBV30 to TRBJ2-3, with D unresolved. This CDR3 region has 13 residues. Germline V gene data show CDR1 as GTSNPN and CDR2 as SVGIG (reference sequence). The V gene lost 4 bases and the J gene lost 3 bases, with 11 bases spanning the gap. The CDR3 DNA sequence: TGTGCCTGGAATTCTCTAGTTACAGATACGCAGTATTTT. Its translation is CAWNSLVTDTQYF.

This rearrangement joins TRBV15 to TRBJ1-1; D unresolved. V lost 5 bases, J lost 4 bases, and 20 bases lay in between. The CDR3 sequence is 16 residues long. Germline lookup yields CDR1 LNHNV and CDR2 YYDKDF (reference sequence). The CDR3 loop is CATSGTWTALGTEAFF. The CDR3 DNA is TGTGCCACCAGCGGAACGTGGACTGCCCTGGGCACTGAAGCTTTCTTT.

The chain links TRBV5-1 to TRBJ2-1, with D possibly TRBD2 on 6 matching bases. The CDR3 extends over 16 amino acids. Trimming took off 0 bases at V and 2 bases at J, with 12 bases between the two ends. Germline V CDR1 and CDR2: SGHRS, YFSETQ. The CDR3 region is CASSLAQLAAYNEQFF. In DNA form, the CDR3 reads TGCGCCAGCAGCTTGGCCCAACTAGCCGCCTACAATGAGCAGTTCTTC.

The V call is TRBV28, the J call TRBJ2-5, with 9 nucleotides matching TRBD1. V was pared by 3 bases and J by 5 bases, with 7 bases of the junction left unmatched. CDR3 length equals 15 residues. The germline CDR1 and CDR2 sequences are MDHEN and SYDVKM. The CDR3 region is CASSFEGQGWETQYF. The DNA of the CDR3 is TGTGCCAGCAGTTTCGAGGGACAGGGATGGGAGACCCAGTACTTC.

The CDR3 DNA sequence: TGTGCCAGCAGCTTTAGCGGGGGGGAGACCCAGTACTTC. It is translated as CASSFSGGETQYF. V usage is TRBV7-9 and J usage is TRBJ2-5; 10 nucleotides line up with TRBD2. Losses at the gene ends were 3 bases for V and 5 bases for J; bases not matched to a gene: 0. Germline lookup yields CDR1 SEHNR and CDR2 FQNEAQ (reference sequence). The CDR3 loop spans 13 amino acids.

The V and J genes are TRBV14 and TRBJ1-4, with D uncertain. This CDR3 has 15 residues. The V end lost 6 bases, the J end lost 7 bases, and 18 bases lay between the germline ends. Germline values: CDR1 SGHDN, CDR2 FVKESK. CDR3 in DNA: TGTGCCAGCAGTCAAAAAGGATCTGAGGTTGAAAAACTGTTTTTT. Translating it yields CASSQKGSEVEKLFF. The whole variable domain, filled in from reference TRBV14 and TRBJ1-4, reads EAGVTQFPSHSVIEKGQTVTLRCDPISGHDNLYWYRRVMGKEIKFLLHFVKESKQDESGMPNNRFLAERTGGTYSTLKVQPAELEDSGVYFCASSQKGSEVEKLFFGSGTQLSVL.

CDR3 in DNA: TGTGCCAGCAGCTTTGGGCAGGGGTACAATGAGCAGTTCTTC. This translates into CASSFGQGYNEQFF. The gene calls are TRBV7-2 and TRBJ2-1; the D gene is possibly TRBD1 (6 bases). The CDR3 has 14 amino acids. Germline CDR1 is SGHTA and CDR2 is FQGNSA. Between the trimmed V and J ends, which lost 3 bases and 4 bases, there was a span of 10 bases.

The J gene is TRBJ1-2, the V gene TRBV28; 8 nucleotides match TRBD1. The CDR3 is 12 residues long. CDR1 and CDR2 from the germline V gene are MDHEN and SYDVKM. V dropped 7 bases and J dropped 4; count of bases not matched to a gene: 2. The CDR3 region has the DNA TGTGCCAGCAAGGACAGGGCCTATGGCTACACCTTC. Amino acid sequence: CASKDRAYGYTF.

The chain combines TRBV6-1 with TRBJ1-6; D gene ambiguous. The V gene's germline CDR1 is MNHNS and CDR2 SASEGT. This CDR3 is 16 amino acids long. Trimming stripped 1 base from V and 0 bases from J, with 7 bases between. The CDR3 reads CASSEGEGSYNSPLHF. CDR3 in DNA: TGTGCCAGCAGTGAAGGAGAGGGCTCCTATAATTCACCCCTCCACTTT.

This clone appeared a few times. The V and J genes are TRBV19 and TRBJ1-5; D might be TRBD1 (6 bases). The CDR3 consists of 17 residues. V lost 5 bases and J lost 5, with 22 bases in between. CDR1 and CDR2 from the germline V gene are LNHDA and SQIVND (reference sequence). The DNA of the CDR3 is TGTGCCAGTAGTGCCCGATCCGGACCAAAGGGGGATCAGCCCCAGCATTTT. It yields the protein CASSARSGPKGDQPQHF.

The chain has TRBV7-6 and TRBJ1-1, with 7 bases identical to TRBD1. Per germline, CDR1 SGHVS and CDR2 FNYEAQ. The CDR3 has 15 residues. The trim removed 5 bases at V and 1 base at J, leaving 7 bases unmatched. CDR3 nucleotide sequence: TGTGCCAGCAGCCTTTGGACAGGAGGGAACACTGAAGCTTTCTTT. Its protein product is CASSLWTGGNTEAFF.

V and J are TRBV28 and TRBJ1-1; 7 nucleotides match TRBD1. The germline gives CDR1 MDHEN, CDR2 SYDVKM. The V and J ends lost 4 bases and 0 bases, in that order; junction bases with no gene match: 5. This CDR3 contains 15 residues. CDR3: CASSYPGQMNTEAFF. Written as DNA, the CDR3 is TGTGCCAGCAGTTACCCGGGACAGATGAACACTGAAGCTTTCTTT.

This clone appeared once. The gene calls are TRBV13 and TRBJ2-2; 10 bases are a match to TRBD1. Germline V gene lookup returns CDR1 PRHDT and CDR2 FYEKMQ (reference sequence). With 11 bases clipped from V and 10 bases from J, the junction kept 10 bases outside the gene matches. The CDR3 loop spans 13 amino acids. In DNA form, the CDR3 reads TGTGCCGCGAAAGGACAGGGGGTGGAGGAGCTGTTTTTT. It encodes CAAKGQGVEELFF.

The chain links TRBV2 to TRBJ2-1; the D gene is possibly TRBD2 (7 bases). Trimming shortened V by 7 bases and J by 5 bases, and 21 bases separated the two germline ends. CDR1 is SNHLY, CDR2 FYNNEI, per germline. The CDR3 contains 16 residues. The CDR3 loop reads CASTKEGGLLHNEQFF. In DNA, the CDR3 is TGTGCCAGCACCAAGGAGGGGGGGCTGCTACACAATGAGCAGTTCTTC.

This clone was seen more than once but under ten times. V usage is TRBV5-4 and J usage is TRBJ1-2; D ambiguous. The CDR3 spans 14 residues. Trimming stripped 5 bases from V and 5 bases from J, with 16 bases between. Per germline, CDR1 SGHNT and CDR2 YYREEE (reference sequence). The CDR3 here is CASRPERDSYGYTF. The CDR3 DNA follows: TGTGCCAGCAGACCGGAGAGGGATTCATATGGCTACACCTTC.

This chain uses TRBV14 with TRBJ2-1; 7 nucleotides agree with TRBD1. The germline V gene has CDR1 SGHDN and CDR2 FVKESK. This CDR3 has 18 amino acids. The ends lost 4 bases at V and 1 base at J; junction bases unmatched: 13. CDR3 DNA: TGTGCCAGCAGCCGGGAGAGGACAGGCCTGCCGTCCTACAATGAGCAGTTCTTC. Protein product: CASSRERTGLPSYNEQFF.

The rearrangement uses TRBV5-1 and TRBJ2-1; 15 bases match TRBD2. CDR1 and CDR2 from the germline V gene are SGHRS and YFSETQ. This CDR3 is built from 21 residues. V lost 4 bases, J lost 3 bases, and 17 bases stayed unmatched. The CDR3 DNA follows: TGCGCCAGCAGCCCACCGAACGGACTAGCGGGAGGGTCCAGGGTCTACAATGAGCAGTTCTTC. It codes for CASSPPNGLAGGSRVYNEQFF.

The genes are TRBV9 and TRBJ1-2; the match to TRBD1 covers 8 bases. The CDR3 has 15 residues. Germline V gene data show CDR1 as SGDLS and CDR2 as YYNGEE. The trim removed 4 bases at V and 0 bases at J, leaving 5 bases unmatched. This CDR3 is CASSPRQGTNYGYTF. CDR3 coding DNA: TGTGCCAGCAGCCCTCGACAGGGGACTAACTATGGCTACACCTTC. The full variable domain, completed using reference TRBV9 and TRBJ1-2, is DSGVTQTPKHLITATGQRVTLRCSPRSGDLSVYWYQQSLDQGLQFLIQYYNGEERAKGNILERFSAQQFPDLHSELNLSSLELGDSALYFCASSPRQGTNYGYTFGSGTRLTVV.